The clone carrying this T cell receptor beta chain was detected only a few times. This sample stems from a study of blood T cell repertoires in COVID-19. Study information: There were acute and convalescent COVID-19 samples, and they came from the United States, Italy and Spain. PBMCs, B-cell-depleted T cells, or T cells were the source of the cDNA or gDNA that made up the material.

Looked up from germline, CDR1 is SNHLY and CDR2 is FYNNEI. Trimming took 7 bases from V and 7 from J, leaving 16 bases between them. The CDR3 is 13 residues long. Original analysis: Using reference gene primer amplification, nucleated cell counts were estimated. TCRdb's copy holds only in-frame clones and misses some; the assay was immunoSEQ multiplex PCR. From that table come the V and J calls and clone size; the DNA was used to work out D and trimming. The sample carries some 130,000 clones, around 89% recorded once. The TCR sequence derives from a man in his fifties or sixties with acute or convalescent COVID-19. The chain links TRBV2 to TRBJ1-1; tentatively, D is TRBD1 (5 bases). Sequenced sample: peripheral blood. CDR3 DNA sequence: TGTGCCAGCATTGACTTCTCTGACAGTGAAGCTTTCTTT. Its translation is CASIDFSDSEAFF.